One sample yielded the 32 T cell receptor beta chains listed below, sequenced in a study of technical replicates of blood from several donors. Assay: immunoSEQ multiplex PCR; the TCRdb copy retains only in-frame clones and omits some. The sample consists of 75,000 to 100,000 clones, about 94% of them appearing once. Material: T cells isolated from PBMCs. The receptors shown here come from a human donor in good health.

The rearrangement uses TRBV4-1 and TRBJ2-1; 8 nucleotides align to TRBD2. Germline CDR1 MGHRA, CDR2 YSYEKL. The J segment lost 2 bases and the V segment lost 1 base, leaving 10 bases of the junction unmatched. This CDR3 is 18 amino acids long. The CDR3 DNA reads TGCGCCAGCAGCCAAGTGCTTCTAACTAGCGGACCCTACAATGAGCAGTTCTTC. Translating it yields CASSQVLLTSGPYNEQFF.

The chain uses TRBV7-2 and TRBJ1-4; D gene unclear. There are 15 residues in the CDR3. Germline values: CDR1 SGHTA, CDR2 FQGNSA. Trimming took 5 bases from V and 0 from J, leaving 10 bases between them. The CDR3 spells CASSPRETTNEKLFF. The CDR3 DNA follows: TGTGCCAGCAGCCCGAGGGAGACAACTAATGAAAAACTGTTTTTT.

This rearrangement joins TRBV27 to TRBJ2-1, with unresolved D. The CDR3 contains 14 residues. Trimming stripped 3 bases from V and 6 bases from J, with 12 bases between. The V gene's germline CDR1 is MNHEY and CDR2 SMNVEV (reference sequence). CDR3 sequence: CASSLTPLGNEQFF. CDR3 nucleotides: TGTGCCAGCAGTTTGACTCCTTTAGGCAATGAGCAGTTCTTC.

The CDR3 spells CASSLRTSGRTDTQYF. Written as DNA, the CDR3 is TGTGCCAGCAGCCTCAGGACTAGCGGGCGCACAGATACGCAGTATTTT. The gene calls are TRBV11-3 and TRBJ2-3, with TRBD2 matching over 11 bases. Germline V gene data show CDR1 as SGHNT and CDR2 as YENEEA. This CDR3 comprises 16 residues. The V and J ends lost 5 bases and 1 base, in that order; junction bases with no gene match: 5.

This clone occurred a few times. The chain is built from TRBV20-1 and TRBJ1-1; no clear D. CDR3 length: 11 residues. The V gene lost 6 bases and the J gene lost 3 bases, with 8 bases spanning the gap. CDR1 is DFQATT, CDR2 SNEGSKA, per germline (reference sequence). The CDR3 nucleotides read TGCAGTGCATCCACATACACTGAAGCTTTCTTT. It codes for CSASTYTEAFF.

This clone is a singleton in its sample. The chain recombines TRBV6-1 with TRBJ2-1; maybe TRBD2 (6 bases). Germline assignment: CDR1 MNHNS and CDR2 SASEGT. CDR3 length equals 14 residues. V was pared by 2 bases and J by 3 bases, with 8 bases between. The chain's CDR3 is CASSERRDYNEQFF. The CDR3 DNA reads TGTGCCAGCAGTGAAAGGCGGGACTACAATGAGCAGTTCTTC.

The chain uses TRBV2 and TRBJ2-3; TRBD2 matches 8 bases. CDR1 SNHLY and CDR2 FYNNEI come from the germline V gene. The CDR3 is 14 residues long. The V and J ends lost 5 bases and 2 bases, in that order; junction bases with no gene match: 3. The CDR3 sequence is CASSPGLATDTQYF. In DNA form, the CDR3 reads TGTGCCAGCAGTCCAGGACTAGCCACAGATACGCAGTATTTT.

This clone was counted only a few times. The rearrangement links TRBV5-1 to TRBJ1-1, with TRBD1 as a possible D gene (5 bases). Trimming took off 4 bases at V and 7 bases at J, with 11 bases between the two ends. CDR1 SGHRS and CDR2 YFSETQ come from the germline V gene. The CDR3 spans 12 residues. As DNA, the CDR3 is TGCGCCAGCAGCCAGGAGGGGCTTGAAGCTTTCTTT. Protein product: CASSQEGLEAFF. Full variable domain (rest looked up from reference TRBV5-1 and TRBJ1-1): KAGVTQTPRYLIKTRGQQVTLSCSPISGHRSVSWYQQTPGQGLQFLFEYFSETQRNKGNFPGRFSGRQFSNSRSEMNVSTLELGDSALYLCASSQEGLEAFFGQGTRLTVV.

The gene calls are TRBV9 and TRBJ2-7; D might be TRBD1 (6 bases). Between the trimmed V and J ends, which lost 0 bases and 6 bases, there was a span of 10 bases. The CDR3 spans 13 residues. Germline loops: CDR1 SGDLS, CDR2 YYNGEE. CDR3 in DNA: TGTGCCAGCAGCGTAGAGACAGGAGGCGAGCAGTACTTC. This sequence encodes CASSVETGGEQYF. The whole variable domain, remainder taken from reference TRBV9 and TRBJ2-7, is DSGVTQTPKHLITATGQRVTLRCSPRSGDLSVYWYQQSLDQGLQFLIQYYNGEERAKGNILERFSAQQFPDLHSELNLSSLELGDSALYFCASSVETGGEQYFGPGTRLTVT.

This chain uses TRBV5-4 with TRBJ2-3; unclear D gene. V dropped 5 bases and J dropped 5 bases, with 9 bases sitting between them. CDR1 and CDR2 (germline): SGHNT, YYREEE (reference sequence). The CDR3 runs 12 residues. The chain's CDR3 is CASRLAGDTQYF. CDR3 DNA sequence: TGTGCCAGCAGGTTAGCTGGAGATACGCAGTATTTT.

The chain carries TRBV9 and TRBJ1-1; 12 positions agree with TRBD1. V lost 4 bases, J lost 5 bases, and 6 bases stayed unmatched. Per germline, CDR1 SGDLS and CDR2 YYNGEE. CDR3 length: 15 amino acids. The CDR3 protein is CASSLQGQGATEAFF. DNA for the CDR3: TGTGCCAGCAGCCTGCAGGGACAGGGGGCTACTGAAGCTTTCTTT.

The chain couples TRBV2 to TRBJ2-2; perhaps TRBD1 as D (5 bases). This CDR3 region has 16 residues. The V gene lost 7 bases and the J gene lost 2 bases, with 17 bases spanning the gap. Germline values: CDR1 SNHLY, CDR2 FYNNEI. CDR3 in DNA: TGTGCCAGCAATATGCCCCTGGGGCTAAACACCGGGGAGCTGTTTTTT. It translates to CASNMPLGLNTGELFF.

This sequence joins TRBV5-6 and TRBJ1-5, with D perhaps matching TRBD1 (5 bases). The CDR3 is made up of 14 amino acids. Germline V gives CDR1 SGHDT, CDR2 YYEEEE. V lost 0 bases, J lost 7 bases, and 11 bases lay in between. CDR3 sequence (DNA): TGTGCCAGCAGCTTGGGGGGGGGTGAGCAGCCCCAGCATTTT. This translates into CASSLGGGEQPQHF. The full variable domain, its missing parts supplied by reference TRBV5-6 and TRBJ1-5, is DAGVTQSPTHLIKTRGQQVTLRCSPKSGHDTVSWYQQALGQGPQFIFQYYEEEERQRGNFPDRFSGHQFPNYSSELNVNALLLGDSALYLCASSLGGGEQPQHFGDGTRLSIL.

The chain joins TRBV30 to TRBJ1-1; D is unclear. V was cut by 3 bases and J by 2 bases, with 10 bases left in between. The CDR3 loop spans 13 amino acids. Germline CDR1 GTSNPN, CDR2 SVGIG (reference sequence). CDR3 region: CAWRPSLNTEAFF. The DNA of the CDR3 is TGTGCCTGGAGGCCCAGTTTAAACACTGAAGCTTTCTTT.

DNA of the CDR3: TGTGCCAGCAGTTACTCGGGGACAGGGGGCTATGGCTACACCTTC. Translated, it gives CASSYSGTGGYGYTF. The chain recombines TRBV6-6 with TRBJ1-2, with TRBD1 identical over 11 bases. Germline V CDR1 and CDR2: MNHNY, SVGAGI (reference sequence). The CDR3 is made up of 15 amino acids. J lost 4 bases, V lost 0 bases, and 1 base had no gene match.

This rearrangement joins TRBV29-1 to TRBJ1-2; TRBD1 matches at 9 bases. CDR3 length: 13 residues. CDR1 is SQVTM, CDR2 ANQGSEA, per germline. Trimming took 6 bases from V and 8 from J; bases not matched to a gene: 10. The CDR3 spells CSVVTGTGNGYTF. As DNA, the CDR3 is TGCAGCGTGGTAACCGGGACAGGGAACGGCTACACCTTC.

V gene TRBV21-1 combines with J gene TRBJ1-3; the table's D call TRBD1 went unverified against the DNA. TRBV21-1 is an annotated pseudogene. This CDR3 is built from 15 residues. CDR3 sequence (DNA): TGTGCCAGCAGCAAAGCAGGGGGCTCTGGAAACACCATATATTTT. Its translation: CASSKAGGSGNTIYF.

Written as DNA, the CDR3 is TGTGCCAGCAGTAAAGACAGGAACGGGGAGCTGTTTTTT. Protein product: CASSKDRNGELFF. V and J are TRBV5-6 and TRBJ2-2; TRBD1 might be the D (6 bases). This CDR3 has 13 residues. Germline V gene sequence: CDR1 SGHDT, CDR2 YYEEEE. Between the trimmed V and J ends, which lost 5 bases and 7 bases, there was a span of 12 bases.

The DNA of the CDR3 is TGTGCCAGCAACATGCGGTCCTCCTACGAGCAGTACTTC. It translates to CASNMRSSYEQYF. The J gene is TRBJ2-7, the V gene TRBV7-2; the D is unclear. Per the germline V gene, CDR1 is SGHTA and CDR2 is FQGNSA. V was clipped by 7 bases and J by 0 bases, with 10 bases between them. The CDR3 runs 13 residues.

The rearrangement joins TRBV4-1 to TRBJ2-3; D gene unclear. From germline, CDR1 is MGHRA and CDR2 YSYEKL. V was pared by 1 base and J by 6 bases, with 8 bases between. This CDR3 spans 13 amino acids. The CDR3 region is CASSQVISDTQYF. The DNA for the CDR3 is TGCGCCAGCAGCCAAGTTATATCGGATACGCAGTATTTT.

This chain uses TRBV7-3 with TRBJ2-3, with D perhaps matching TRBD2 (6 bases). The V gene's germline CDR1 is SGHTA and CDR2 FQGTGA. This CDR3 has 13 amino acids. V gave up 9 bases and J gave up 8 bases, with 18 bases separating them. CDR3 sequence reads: CASSGEPMGTQYF. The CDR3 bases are TGTGCCAGTTCGGGGGAACCGATGGGTACGCAGTATTTT.

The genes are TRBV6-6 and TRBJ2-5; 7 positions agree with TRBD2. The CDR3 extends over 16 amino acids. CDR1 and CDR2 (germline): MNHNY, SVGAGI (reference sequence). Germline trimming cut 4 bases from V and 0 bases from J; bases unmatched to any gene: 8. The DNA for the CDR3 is TGTGCCAGCAGTTCCTACCCACTAGCGAACCAAGAGACCCAGTACTTC. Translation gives CASSSYPLANQETQYF.

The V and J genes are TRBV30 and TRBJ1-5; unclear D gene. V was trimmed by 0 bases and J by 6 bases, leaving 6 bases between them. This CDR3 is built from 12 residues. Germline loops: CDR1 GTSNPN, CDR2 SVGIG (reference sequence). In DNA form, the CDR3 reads TGTGCCTGGAGTGTTGCAGGTCAGCCCCAGCATTTT. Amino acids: CAWSVAGQPQHF.

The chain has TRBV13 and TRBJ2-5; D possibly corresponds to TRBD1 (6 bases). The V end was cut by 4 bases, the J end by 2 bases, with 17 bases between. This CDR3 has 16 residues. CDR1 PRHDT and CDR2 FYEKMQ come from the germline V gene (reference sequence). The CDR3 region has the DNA TGTGCCAGCAGCTCAACCCTGACAGGTTATCAAGAGACCCAGTACTTC. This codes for CASSSTLTGYQETQYF.

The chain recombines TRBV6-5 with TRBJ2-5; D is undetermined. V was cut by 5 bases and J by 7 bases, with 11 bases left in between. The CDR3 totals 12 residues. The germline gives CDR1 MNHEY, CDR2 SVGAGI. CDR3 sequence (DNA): TGTGCCAGCAGTATAGCCATGGGGACCCAGTACTTC. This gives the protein CASSIAMGTQYF.

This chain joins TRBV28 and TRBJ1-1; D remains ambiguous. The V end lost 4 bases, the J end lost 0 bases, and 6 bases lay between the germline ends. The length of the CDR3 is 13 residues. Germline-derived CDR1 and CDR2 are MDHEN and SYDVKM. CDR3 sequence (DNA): TGTGCCAGCAGTTACTCCCTGAACACTGAAGCTTTCTTT. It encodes CASSYSLNTEAFF.

For the CDR3, the DNA is TGTGCCAGCAGCTACCGGGACAGGGAAACTGAAGCTTTCTTT. Translating gives CASSYRDRETEAFF. This rearrangement joins TRBV7-9 to TRBJ1-1; 9 bases agree with TRBD1. Looked up from germline, CDR1 is SEHNR and CDR2 is FQNEAQ (reference sequence). V shed 4 bases and J 5 bases; nucleotides not matched to a gene: 5. The CDR3 has 14 residues.

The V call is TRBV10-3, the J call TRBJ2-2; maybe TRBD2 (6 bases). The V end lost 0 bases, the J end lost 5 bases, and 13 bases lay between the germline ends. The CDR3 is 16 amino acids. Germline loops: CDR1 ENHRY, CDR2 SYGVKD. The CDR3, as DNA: TGTGCCATCAGTGAGTCAACGGGGGAACGTACCGGGGAGCTGTTTTTT. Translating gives CAISESTGERTGELFF.

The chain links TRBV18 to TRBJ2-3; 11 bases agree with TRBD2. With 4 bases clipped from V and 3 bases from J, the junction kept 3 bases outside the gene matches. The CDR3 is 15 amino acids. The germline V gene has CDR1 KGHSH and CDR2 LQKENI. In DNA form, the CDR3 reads TGTGCCAGCTCACTTCTAGCGGGAGGTACAGATACGCAGTATTTT. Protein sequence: CASSLLAGGTDTQYF.

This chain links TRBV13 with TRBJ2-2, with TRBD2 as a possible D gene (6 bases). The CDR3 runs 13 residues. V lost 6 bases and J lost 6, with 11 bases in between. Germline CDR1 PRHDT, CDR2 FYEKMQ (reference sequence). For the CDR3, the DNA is TGTGCCAGCAGGGCCGGGGAGGCCGGGGAGCTGTTTTTT. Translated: CASRAGEAGELFF.

This CDR3 reads CAISAERDRDPYGYTF. In DNA, the CDR3 is TGTGCCATCAGTGCCGAAAGGGACAGGGATCCCTATGGCTACACCTTC. The rearrangement links TRBV10-3 to TRBJ1-2; 9 bases match TRBD1. This CDR3 has 16 residues. V lost 4 bases and J lost 4; bases outside the gene matches: 10. From germline, CDR1 is ENHRY and CDR2 SYGVKD.

Here the CDR3 DNA reads TGTGCCTGGAGTTCTGGGCAGGGGCCCACCGGGGAGCTGTTTTTT. It codes for CAWSSGQGPTGELFF. The rearrangement links TRBV30 to TRBJ2-2, with D tentatively TRBD1 (6 bases). Looked up from germline, CDR1 is GTSNPN and CDR2 is SVGIG (reference sequence). The CDR3 is 15 amino acids. V lost 2 bases and J lost 4, with 14 bases in between.